This TCR beta chain was retrieved from a study of graft-versus-host responses after intestinal transplantation (dated by TCRdb to the early 2020s). A note on the overall study: Recipients received multivisceral, liver-intestinal, or isolated intestinal transplants. After intestinal transplantation, graft-versus-host and host-versus-graft alloreactive T cell clones were followed in the graft, circulation and bone marrow using bulk TCR-beta CDR3 sequencing. A cohort of about 26 intestinal transplant recipients, including one retransplant, was enrolled, and a few patients lacking pretransplant specimens were excluded. A peak of at least 4% donor T cells among recipient peripheral blood mononuclear cells was the definition used for donor T cell macrochimerism. Every recipient was given anti-thymocyte globulin induction, followed by approximately 3 years of maintenance tacrolimus and steroids. Rather than being sequenced by the commercial service, samples from a few later patients were sequenced in-house on an Illumina MiSeq and processed with MiXCR. Alloreactive clones were identified by sequencing pre-transplant mixed lymphocyte reaction products and comparing them with unstimulated pre-transplant donor and recipient T cells.

From the germline V gene, CDR1 is SGHRS and CDR2 is YFSETQ. V ends up 0 bases short and J 8 bases short, with an unmatched junction base count of 8. CDR3 length: 16 amino acids, cysteine to phenylalanine. The CDR3 DNA has 48 bases and is translated from base 1. This specimen's time point label, per the study, means: cells obtained before transplantation from donor or recipient. CD3+CD4+ and CD3+CD8+ populations were FACS-sorted from unstimulated pre-transplant donor and recipient cells taken from spleen or lymph nodes. With respect to this clone: Its specific antigen is unknown. No base-level quality is on record; no much larger clone is a single base apart.

Library creation used the immunoSEQ multiplex PCR assay. For most patients, genomic DNA was isolated with the Qiagen DNeasy Blood and Tissue Kit and shipped frozen to Adaptive Biotechnologies for TCR sequencing. High-throughput TCR-beta CDR3 sequencing of genomic DNA from most patients was performed by Adaptive Biotechnologies. On the study's bioinformatics: TCR sequencing data for around 19 patients were retrieved from Adaptive's ImmunoSEQ software; a few other patients were processed with MiXCR and VDJtools. To correct CD4 versus CD8 sorting errors, sequences present in both subsets at a frequency ratio below 5:1 were removed. CDR3 nucleotide sequences shared between donor and recipient were removed because their origin could not be assigned. To be classed as alloreactive, a clone needed at least 2-fold expansion over unstimulated cells and a minimum CFSE-low frequency of 0.002% (template counts) or 0.001% (read counts). Mappable clones were those detected in sequenced pre-transplant spleen, lymph node, or MLR CFSE-low populations of the donor or recipient. The cumulative frequency of alloreactive clones was calculated as a percentage of all sequences, weighted by copy number. Entries here come from immuneACCESS through TCRdb and include only in-frame sequences with V and J called. Some clones fail to appear in such tables; in the studies checked, an unresolved V gene covers under half of the shortfall, and the cause of the remainder is unknown. V and J calls and clone size are given by that table; D and trimming were obtained from the DNA. The sample table contains around 100,000 clones; only one count was recorded for 91% of them. The top ten hold about 0.18% of the sample.

Broad study findings and their caveats: The relatively low number and heterogeneity of intestinal transplant patients limited the conclusions. GvH clones were found in recipient bone marrow, and some of the GvH clones appeared earlier in ileal mucosa or blood, which is consistent with an intestinal mucosal origin. Patients with donor T cell macrochimerism had high GvH to HvG T cell clonal ratios in their allografts. Early after transplant, peak levels of circulating GvH clones were found to be associated with declines in HvG clones.

In this chain, TRBV5-1 is recombined with TRBJ2-1; 10 bases in between match TRBD2. The receptor's source is a human donor who was the organ donor for an intestinal transplant. The material was unstimulated CD4+ T cells sorted from spleen or lymph node cells, obtained before transplant. This receptor carries the CDR3 CASSLVGTSEYDEQFF. The nucleotides read TGCGCCAGCAGCTTGGTAGGGACTAGCGAGTACGATGAGCAGTTCTTC.